This T cell receptor beta chain was obtained from a study of T cell repertoires in cytomegalovirus infection. For the study at large: CMV infection together with matching HLA type was indicated by public TCR beta signatures.

CDR1 SGHTA and CDR2 FQGTGA come from the germline V gene. With 5 bases clipped from V and 10 bases from J, the junction kept 11 bases outside the gene matches. This CDR3 region has 15 residues. At least ten counts were recorded for this clonotype. Its specificity is unknown. TCRdb independently ran MiXCR on the reads; one entry per CDR3 protein. This table holds about 260,000 distinct CDR3 sequences, approximately 14% found once. Study-wide results and caveats: Summed frequency of public TCR beta families distinguished CMV carriers with the relevant HLA. HLA-C-restricted CMV-specific TCR beta clonotypes were dominant in the ex vivo response.

This sequence was found in a human donor in good health (CMV status not recorded). Some clones in this sample may be carry-over from other donors' samples. The chain carries TRBV7-3 and TRBJ2-1, with 10 bases aligning to TRBD2. The sequenced material came from PBMCs. CDR3: CASSPQVAGGGEQFF. Written as DNA, the CDR3 is TGTGCCAGCAGCCCCCAGGTAGCGGGGGGCGGGGAGCAGTTCTTC.